The sequence of this TCR beta chain was determined in a study of cytomegalovirus exposure and HLA in healthy donors. General study findings and limits: DRB1 showed the most TCR associations and HLA-C the fewest in a later analysis, as rates varied by HLA locus. Rare TCR sequences dominated, though some public TCRs recurred in many donors.

PCR amplification relied on 60 Vbeta primers (plus 13 Jbeta primers). In the authors' workflow: Counted up in a later analysis, unique TCR beta chains came to some 75 million, with some 11 million shared. The repertoire was sequenced with immunoSEQ multiplex PCR; TCRdb's copy has only in-frame clones and lacks some. Clone size and V and J calls were adopted from that table, with D and trimming inferred from the DNA. The sample has 35,000 to 40,000 clones, about 66% seen once. For this clone: Its specificity is unknown.

CDR1 is SGHRS, CDR2 YFSETQ, per germline. The CDR3 sequence is 14 residues long. V shed 3 bases, J shed 10 bases, and the junction held 6 bases outside the gene matches. The sequence came from a man between 45 and 60 years old in good health and CMV-seropositive. The chain combines TRBV5-1 with TRBJ1-6, with 8 bases that match TRBD1. The sequencing input was PBMCs. The CDR3 protein is CASSYTGGESPLHF. DNA for the CDR3: TGCGCCAGCAGCTACACAGGGGGAGAGTCACCCCTCCACTTT.